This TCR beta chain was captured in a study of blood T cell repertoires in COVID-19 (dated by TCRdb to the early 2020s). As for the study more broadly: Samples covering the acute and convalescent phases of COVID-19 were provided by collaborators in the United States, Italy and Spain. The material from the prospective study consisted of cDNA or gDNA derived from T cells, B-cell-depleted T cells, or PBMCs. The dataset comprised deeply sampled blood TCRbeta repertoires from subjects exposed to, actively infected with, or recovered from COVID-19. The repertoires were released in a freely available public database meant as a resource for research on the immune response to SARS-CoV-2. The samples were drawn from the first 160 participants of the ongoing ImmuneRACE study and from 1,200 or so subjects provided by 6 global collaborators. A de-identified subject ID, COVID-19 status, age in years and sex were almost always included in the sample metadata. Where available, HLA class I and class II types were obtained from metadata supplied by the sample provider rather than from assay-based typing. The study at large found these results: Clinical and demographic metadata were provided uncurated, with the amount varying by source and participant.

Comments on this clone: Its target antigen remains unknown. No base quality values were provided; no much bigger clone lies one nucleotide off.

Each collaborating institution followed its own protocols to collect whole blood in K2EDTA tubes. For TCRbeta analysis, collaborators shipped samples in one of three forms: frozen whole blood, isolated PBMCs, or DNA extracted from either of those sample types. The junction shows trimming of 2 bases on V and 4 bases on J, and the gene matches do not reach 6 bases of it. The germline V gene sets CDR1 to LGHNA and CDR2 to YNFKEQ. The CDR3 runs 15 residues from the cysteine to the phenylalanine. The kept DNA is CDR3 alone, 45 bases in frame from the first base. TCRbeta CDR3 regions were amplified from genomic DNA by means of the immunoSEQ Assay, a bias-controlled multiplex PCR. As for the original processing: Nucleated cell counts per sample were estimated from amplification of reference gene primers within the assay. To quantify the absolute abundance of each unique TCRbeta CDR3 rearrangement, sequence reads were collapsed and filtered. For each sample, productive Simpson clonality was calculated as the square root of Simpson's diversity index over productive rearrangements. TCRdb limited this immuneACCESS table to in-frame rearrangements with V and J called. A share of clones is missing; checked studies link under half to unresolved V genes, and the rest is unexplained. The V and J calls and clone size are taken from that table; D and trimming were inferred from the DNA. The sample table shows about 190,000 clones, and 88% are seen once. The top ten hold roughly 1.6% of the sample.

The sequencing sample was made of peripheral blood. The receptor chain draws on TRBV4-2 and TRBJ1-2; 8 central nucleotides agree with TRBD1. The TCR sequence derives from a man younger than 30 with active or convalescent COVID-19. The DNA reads TGTGCCAGCAGCCAATCCCAGGGGGCGGGCTATGGCTACACCTTC. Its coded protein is CASSQSQGAGYGYTF.